Shown below are 25 T cell receptor beta chains from a single sample sequenced in a study of early T cells in non-severe SARS-CoV-2 infection. TCRdb re-derived calls from the 5' RACE reads in MiXCR, one entry per CDR3 protein. Of around 31,000 distinct CDR3 sequences in the sample, around 5.4% were seen once. Sequenced: whole blood. The receptors were sampled from an adult who was a healthcare worker with PCR-confirmed SARS-CoV-2 infection or an uninfected control (not recorded which).

This clonotype appeared many times. J is TRBJ2-1 and V is TRBV6-2 or TRBV6-3; D unresolved. The V gene's germline CDR1 is MNHEY and CDR2 SVGEGT. This CDR3 has 11 amino acids. Trimming shortened V by 4 bases and J by 12 bases, and 10 bases separated the two germline ends. This chain's CDR3 is CASSLGHGQFF. As DNA, the CDR3 is TGTGCCAGCAGTTTAGGGCACGGGCAGTTCTTC.

In this sample, this clonotype turned up a few times. The chain combines TRBV15 with TRBJ2-3, with no clear D. The CDR3 sequence is 15 residues long. The germline CDR1 and CDR2 sequences are LNHNV and YYDKDF (reference sequence). With 1 base removed from V and 1 base from J, the gap between germline ends came to 9 bases. CDR3 residues: CATSRAAQGTDTQYF. DNA of the CDR3: TGTGCCACCAGCAGAGCAGCTCAGGGCACAGATACGCAGTATTTT.

This clonotype showed up many times. The V call is TRBV7-2, the J call TRBJ1-4; 8 bases align to TRBD1. Germline CDR1 SGHTA, CDR2 FQGNSA. CDR3 size: 16 residues. V trimming: 1 base; J trimming: 5 bases; junction bases outside the gene matches: 6. CDR3 nucleotides: TGTGCCAGCAGCTTAGGGACAGGGTTGGGGAATGAAAAACTGTTTTTT. This codes for CASSLGTGLGNEKLFF.

This clonotype was seen at least ten times. V is TRBV5-1 and J is TRBJ1-4; D gene ambiguous. The ends were cut back, 3 bases at V and 0 bases at J, with 12 bases in the middle. Per the germline V gene, CDR1 is SGHRS and CDR2 is YFSETQ. This CDR3 contains 16 residues. CDR3 sequence (DNA): TGCGCCAGCAGCTCTTCGGTCAGCGCAACTAATGAAAAACTGTTTTTT. It yields the protein CASSSSVSATNEKLFF.

The V and J genes are TRBV9 and TRBJ2-1, with a possible D match to TRBD2 (6 bases). CDR3 length equals 14 residues. Trimming stripped 0 bases from V and 10 bases from J, with 14 bases between. CDR1 is SGDLS, CDR2 YYNGEE, per germline. CDR3 nucleotide sequence: TGTGCCAGCAGCGTAGAGCCTAGCGCCACCGAGCAGTTCTTC. Translating gives CASSVEPSATEQFF.

The chain is built from TRBV29-1 and TRBJ2-7; D possibly corresponds to TRBD2 (5 bases). The germline V and J ends were trimmed by 7 bases and 4 bases, with 11 bases remaining between them. The CDR3 length is 11 residues. Germline values: CDR1 SQVTM, CDR2 ANQGSEA. CDR3 DNA sequence: TGCAGCGGCCAACTAGGGTACGAGCAGTACTTC. It encodes CSGQLGYEQYF.

This clonotype was counted between two and nine times. This chain connects TRBV20-1 to TRBJ2-4; 7 nucleotides match TRBD2. The germline gives CDR1 DFQATT, CDR2 SNEGSKA (reference sequence). J was trimmed by 5 bases and V by 0 bases; bases with no gene match: 1. This CDR3 spans 13 amino acids. The CDR3 loop is CSARDGGENIQYF. The CDR3 nucleotides read TGCAGTGCTAGAGATGGGGGGGAAAACATTCAGTACTTC.

This chain links TRBV27 with TRBJ2-2; D possibly corresponds to TRBD2 (5 bases). Deletions cut 4 bases from V and 4 bases from J, with 13 bases between. Germline V lookup: CDR1 MNHEY, CDR2 SMNVEV (reference sequence). The CDR3 is 15 residues long. The DNA for the CDR3 is TGTGCCAGCAGTTCCAGACTGAGGGCCACCGGGGAGCTGTTTTTT. It encodes CASSSRLRATGELFF.

A few counts support this clonotype. This sequence joins TRBV6-1 and TRBJ2-7; unclear D gene. V was clipped by 7 bases and J by 3 bases, with 7 bases between them. The CDR3 sequence is 11 residues long. Germline-derived CDR1 and CDR2 are MNHNS and SASEGT. CDR3 residues: CASTSHYEQYF. The CDR3 DNA reads TGTGCCAGCACTTCCCACTACGAGCAGTACTTC.

This clonotype occurred many times. The chain combines TRBV14 with TRBJ2-5; 9 nucleotides line up with TRBD2. This CDR3 comprises 15 residues. V lost 4 bases and J lost 4; bases outside the gene matches: 7. Germline V lookup: CDR1 SGHDN, CDR2 FVKESK. In DNA form, the CDR3 reads TGTGCCAGCAGCCGGCAGACTAGCGGACTAGAGACCCAGTACTTC. Translation: CASSRQTSGLETQYF.

This clonotype came up many times. The CDR3 loop reads CASSDGDRVGELFF. The DNA of the CDR3 is TGTGCCAGCAGTGACGGGGACAGGGTAGGGGAACTGTTTTTT. V is TRBV25-1 and J is TRBJ1-4; the match to TRBD1 covers 9 bases. Per the germline V gene, CDR1 is MGHDK and CDR2 is SYGVNS. CDR3 size: 14 residues. The J segment lost 12 bases and the V segment lost 3 bases, leaving 8 bases of the junction unmatched.

The gene calls are TRBV2 and TRBJ1-5; D remains unclear. The CDR3 is 15 residues long. Trimming removed 2 bases at V and 0 bases at J, with 8 bases between. Germline V gene data show CDR1 as SNHLY and CDR2 as FYNNEI. For the CDR3, the DNA is TGTGCCAGCAGTGAATCAAGGCTTAGCAATCAGCCCCAGCATTTT. Protein: CASSESRLSNQPQHF.

The DNA for the CDR3 is TGTGCCAGCAGCTTACACGGGACTAGCGGGAGGAACACCGGGGAGCTGTTTTTT. It specifies CASSLHGTSGRNTGELFF. The genes are TRBV7-8 and TRBJ2-2; 14 nucleotides agree with TRBD2. This CDR3 contains 18 residues. The ends lost 2 bases at V and 1 base at J; junction bases unmatched: 3. Germline CDR1 is SGHVS and CDR2 is FQNEAQ.

In its sample, this clonotype was seen many times. The V gene is TRBV23-1, the J gene TRBJ2-2; D perhaps matches TRBD2 (7 bases). TRBV23-1 is sorted into the ORF group, with uncertain function. The V end lost 0 bases, the J end lost 0 bases, and 17 bases lay between the germline ends. There are 19 residues in the CDR3. The DNA for the CDR3 is TGCGCCAGCAGTCAATCGGGGGGGGCCGGTTTCGCGAACACCGGGGAGCTGTTTTTT. This gives the protein CASSQSGGAGFANTGELFF.

This clonotype has a count of ten or more. This chain connects TRBV6-1 to TRBJ2-7; 11 nucleotides line up with TRBD1. CDR1 MNHNS and CDR2 SASEGT come from the germline V gene. V was clipped by 6 bases and J by 3 bases; unmatched bases: 10. The CDR3 consists of 16 residues. Written as DNA, the CDR3 is TGTGCCAGCAGGGCCTCCTGGACAGGGGGCATCTACGAGCAGTACTTC. This codes for CASRASWTGGIYEQYF.

V usage is TRBV3-1 and J usage is TRBJ2-7, with TRBD2 matching over 9 bases. The CDR3 extends over 14 amino acids. From germline, CDR1 is LGHDT and CDR2 YNNKEL (reference sequence). V dropped 4 bases and J dropped 4; count of bases not matched to a gene: 5. The CDR3 sequence is CASSLSGRRYEQYF. DNA for the CDR3: TGTGCCAGCAGCCTTAGCGGGAGAAGGTACGAGCAGTACTTC.

This clonotype was observed a few times. The CDR3 protein is CASSSSGGRGAQYF. The CDR3 DNA reads as TGTGCCAGCAGTTCCTCGGGAGGGCGAGGTGCGCAGTATTTT. This rearrangement joins TRBV27 to TRBJ2-3; 8 bases agree with TRBD2. J lost 10 bases, V lost 4 bases, and 10 bases had no gene match. The V gene's germline CDR1 is MNHEY and CDR2 SMNVEV (reference sequence). The CDR3 spans 14 residues.

This clonotype appeared many times. In nucleotides, the CDR3 is TGTGCCAGCAGTGCGGGACAGGGTGACGGAGGAGGGGAGCTGTTTTTT. Its translation is CASSAGQGDGGGELFF. The chain links TRBV6-1 to TRBJ2-2, with 9 positions matching TRBD1. Germline V lookup: CDR1 MNHNS, CDR2 SASEGT. Trimming at V came to 4 bases and at J to 8 bases, leaving 11 bases not matched to a gene. This CDR3 is 16 amino acids long.

Judged by abundance, this clonotype is medium-sized. The rearrangement joins TRBV4-1 to TRBJ2-3; 7 nucleotides match TRBD2. The CDR3 is made up of 15 amino acids. V lost 0 bases and J lost 3; bases outside the gene matches: 3. CDR1 is MGHRA and CDR2 is YSYEKL in the germline V gene. The CDR3 here is CASSQDGGSTDTQYF. DNA for the CDR3: TGCGCCAGCAGCCAAGACGGGGGGTCGACAGATACGCAGTATTTT.

The J gene is TRBJ2-3, the V gene TRBV7-3; D ambiguous. CDR1 and CDR2 from the germline V gene are SGHTA and FQGTGA. There are 15 residues in the CDR3. V was cut by 5 bases and J by 1 base, with 13 bases left in between. The CDR3 DNA reads as TGTGCCAGCAGCCCCGGGCCCCAGGGCACAGATACGCAGTATTTT. This codes for CASSPGPQGTDTQYF.

This clonotype was recorded many times. This chain links TRBV3-1 with TRBJ2-7, with a possible D match to TRBD2 (6 bases). The germline V and J ends were trimmed by 1 base and 3 bases, with 10 bases remaining between them. Germline V CDR1 and CDR2: LGHDT, YNNKEL (reference sequence). The CDR3 length is 14 residues. In nucleotides, the CDR3 is TGTGCCAGCAGCCAAGGCGGGATTTACTACGAGCAGTACTTC. This sequence encodes CASSQGGIYYEQYF.

There are many counts of this clonotype. V usage is TRBV20-1 and J usage is TRBJ2-1, with 12 bases matching TRBD2. Germline V gives CDR1 DFQATT, CDR2 SNEGSKA (reference sequence). The CDR3 length is 14 residues. V gave up 5 bases and J gave up 3 bases; unmatched junction bases: 2. The CDR3 spells CSASLAGGYNEQFF. The CDR3 DNA is TGCAGTGCTTCACTAGCGGGAGGCTACAATGAGCAGTTCTTC.

The CDR3: CASSSTTGGVEQFF. CDR3 in DNA: TGTGCCAGCAGCTCTACTACAGGGGGGGTTGAGCAGTTCTTC. V is TRBV6-1 and J is TRBJ2-1, with TRBD1 as a possible D gene (8 bases). The V gene's germline CDR1 is MNHNS and CDR2 SASEGT. The CDR3 covers 14 residues. The V end lost 6 bases, the J end lost 9 bases, and 18 bases lay between the germline ends.

This clonotype came up a few times. V gene TRBV4-1 combines with J gene TRBJ2-1; D perhaps matches TRBD2 (5 bases). The CDR3 covers 15 residues. Germline assignment: CDR1 MGHRA and CDR2 YSYEKL. V dropped 1 base and J dropped 4 bases, with 11 bases sitting between them. Here the CDR3 DNA reads TGCGCCAGCAGCCAAGCTGGGAGAGGTTACAATGAGCAGTTCTTC. Protein: CASSQAGRGYNEQFF.

This clonotype was seen more than once but under ten times. CDR3 amino acids: CASRRGRLYTGELFF. CDR3 DNA sequence: TGTGCCAGCAGACGAGGGCGGCTTTACACCGGGGAGCTGTTTTTT. The chain has TRBV28 and TRBJ2-2; maybe TRBD2 (5 bases). The CDR3 spans 15 residues. V lost 6 bases and J 3 bases, leaving 14 bases between the germline ends. The germline V gene has CDR1 MDHEN and CDR2 SYDVKM. Supplemented by reference TRBV28 and TRBJ2-2, the full variable domain reads DVKVTQSSRYLVKRTGEKVFLECVQDMDHENMFWYRQDPGLGLRLIYFSYDVKMKEKGDIPEGYSVSREKKERFSLILESASTNQTSMYLCASRRGRLYTGELFFGEGSRLTVL.